A selection of T cell receptor beta chains follows, all from one sample in a study of blood T cell repertoires in COVID-19. The repertoire was sequenced with immunoSEQ multiplex PCR; TCRdb's copy has only in-frame clones and lacks some. The table shows about 140,000 clones, with 84% occurring only once. Sequenced sample: PBMCs or T cells enriched from blood (not recorded which). The receptor source for this set is a man aged 35-49 years with acute COVID-19. The conserved cysteine and the conserved F or W are not part of the CDR3 here. A D gene is named only where the DNA matches it firmly. Only part of the rows carry a size: once, few, many, or a class if the clone is expanded.

TRBV2	TRBJ1-6	-	-	ASRNRGAFFNSPLH
TRBV5-4	TRBJ1-1	TRBD1	-	ASSLVSQGDTEAF
TRBV15	TRBJ2-1	TRBD2	few	ATSPREIGNNEQF
TRBV19	TRBJ1-1	TRBD1	-	ASETGGRGDTEAF
TRBV25-1	TRBJ1-3	TRBD1	once	ASRDRVEGNTIY
TRBV6-4	TRBJ2-1	TRBD1	-	ASSVGQGVHNEQF
TRBV6-5	TRBJ1-2	-	-	ASSTPRGYGYT
TRBV6-2/TRBV6-3	TRBJ2-3	TRBD2	-	ASSFPLAGGRGKPTDTQY
TRBV25-1	TRBJ2-2	-	once	ASRQTTSNTGELF
TRBV3-1/TRBV3-2	TRBJ2-1	TRBD2	-	ASSQDRAGGEQF
TRBV4-3	TRBJ1-6	-	-	ASSQRQPNSPLH
TRBV11-3	TRBJ2-1	-	-	ASSRTGSYNEQF
TRBV5-4	TRBJ2-1	TRBD2	-	ASSPGGLAGGNEQF
TRBV4-1	TRBJ1-5	TRBD1	-	ASSQQDQTGVQPQH
TRBV6-5	TRBJ2-7	-	-	ASNLDGPGEQY
TRBV6-5	TRBJ1-5	-	-	ASRIGGQPQH
TRBV18	TRBJ2-5	-	-	ASSPERFQETQY
TRBV30	TRBJ1-6	TRBD1	-	AWTRGTGDDSPLH
TRBV7-8	TRBJ2-2	TRBD1	-	ASSAWDRGPTGELF
TRBV30	TRBJ2-7	TRBD1	-	AWRDRGQGEQY
TRBV5-6	TRBJ1-5	TRBD1	once	ASSLLGVTGVNQPQH
TRBV28	TRBJ1-5	TRBD1	few	ASSFFGTGRQPQH
TRBV3-1/TRBV3-2	TRBJ2-5	TRBD2	few	ASSQSGTSLRETQY
TRBV28	TRBJ2-2	-	-	ASSQPQGFGELF
TRBV10-2	TRBJ1-1	-	-	ASSERGNTEAF
TRBV5-1	TRBJ2-2	-	few	ASSLGLNTGELF
TRBV10-1	TRBJ2-1	-	-	ASSGYQRSYGEQF
TRBV20-1	TRBJ1-5	-	-	SASRTEYQPQH
TRBV9	TRBJ2-1	TRBD2	-	ASSVGWRGSSNEQF
TRBV7-6	TRBJ2-7	-	-	ASSRGRPDEQY
TRBV7-7	TRBJ2-2	TRBD2	-	ASSQSAGGPHTGELF
TRBV5-4	TRBJ2-7	TRBD1	-	ASSLGPGTGGYEQY
TRBV2	TRBJ1-4	-	-	ASSEVGRNEKLF
TRBV24-1	TRBJ2-5	-	-	ATSGATDQETQY
TRBV30	TRBJ2-4	-	-	AWSPQSLWAAKNIQY
TRBV6-2/TRBV6-3	TRBJ1-5	TRBD1	-	ASSRTGGGQPQH
TRBV7-2	TRBJ1-5	-	few	ASSSGWNQPQH
TRBV4-1	TRBJ2-4	-	-	ASSQLLAVAKNIQY
TRBV6-5	TRBJ1-5	TRBD1	-	ASSPLTGSSQPQH
TRBV3-1/TRBV3-2	TRBJ2-7	-	-	ASSHSGTPEEQY
TRBV7-9	TRBJ2-5	TRBD2	-	ASSLSTSARETQY
TRBV9	TRBJ1-1	-	-	ASSAQQQQNTEAF
TRBV7-8	TRBJ1-1	-	few	ASSRKSGDLGTEAF
TRBV3-1/TRBV3-2	TRBJ1-6	-	-	ACRRRGRSSYNSPLH
TRBV6-5	TRBJ1-2	-	once	ASSYRGSHGYT
TRBV11-3	TRBJ2-1	TRBD2	-	ASSRGVSYNEQF
TRBV5-6	TRBJ1-1	-	once	ASSLRPASGYGTEAF
TRBV14	TRBJ2-1	TRBD2	-	ASSHRASGYNEQF
TRBV7-8	TRBJ1-1	-	-	ASSTGSMNTEAF
TRBV6-5	TRBJ2-2	TRBD1	-	ASSLDRATGELF
TRBV28	TRBJ2-2	-	few	ASSFYRRSNTGELF
TRBV5-4	TRBJ2-7	TRBD2	-	ASSLETSGTPGY
TRBV24-1	TRBJ2-3	-	-	ATSDSQYSDTQY
TRBV7-9	TRBJ1-4	TRBD1	-	ASSFRGQGNEKLF
TRBV3-1/TRBV3-2	TRBJ1-5	-	-	ASSPLGPQH